Described below is a single T cell receptor beta chain sequence and its context. The sample comes from a study of control samples from healthy donors and cancer patients. The CDR3 loop spans 15 amino acids. Germline loops: CDR1 SNHLY, CDR2 FYNNEI. The germline V and J ends were trimmed by 2 bases and 0 bases, with 8 bases remaining between them. The table came from immunoSEQ multiplex PCR; TCRdb's copy has only in-frame clones and leaves some out. The sample includes tens of thousands of clones, around nine tenths of them seen just once. The chain links TRBV2 to TRBJ1-3; D is uncertain. The source of this sequence is a man aged 45 to 65 with head and neck cancer. The sample comprised PBMCs. The CDR3 DNA reads as TGTGCCAGCAGTGAAATTGGAGTCTCTGGAAACACCATATATTTT. Translated, it gives CASSEIGVSGNTIYF. Variable domain in full (rest from reference TRBV2 and TRBJ1-3): EPEVTQTPSHQVTQMGQEVILRCVPISNHLYFYWYRQILGQKVEFLVSFYNNEISEKSEIFDDQFSVERPDGSNFTLKIRSTKLEDSAMYFCASSEIGVSGNTIYFGEGSWLTVV.